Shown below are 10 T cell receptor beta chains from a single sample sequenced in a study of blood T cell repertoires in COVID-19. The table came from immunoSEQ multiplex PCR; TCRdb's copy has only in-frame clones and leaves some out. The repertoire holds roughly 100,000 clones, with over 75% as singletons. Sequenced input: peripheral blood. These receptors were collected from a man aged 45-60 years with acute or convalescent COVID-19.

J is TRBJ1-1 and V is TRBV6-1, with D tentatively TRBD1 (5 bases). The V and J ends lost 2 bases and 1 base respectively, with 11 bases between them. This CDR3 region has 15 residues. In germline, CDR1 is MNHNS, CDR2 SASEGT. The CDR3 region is CASSELGRANTEAFF. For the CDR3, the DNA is TGTGCCAGCAGTGAATTGGGCAGGGCGAACACTGAAGCTTTCTTT.

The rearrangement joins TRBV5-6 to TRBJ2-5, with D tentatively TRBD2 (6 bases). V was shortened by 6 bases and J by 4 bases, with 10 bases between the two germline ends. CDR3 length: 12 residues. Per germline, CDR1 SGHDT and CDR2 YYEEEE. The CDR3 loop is CASTAGGETQYF. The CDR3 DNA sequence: TGTGCCAGCACCGCCGGGGGAGAGACCCAGTACTTC.

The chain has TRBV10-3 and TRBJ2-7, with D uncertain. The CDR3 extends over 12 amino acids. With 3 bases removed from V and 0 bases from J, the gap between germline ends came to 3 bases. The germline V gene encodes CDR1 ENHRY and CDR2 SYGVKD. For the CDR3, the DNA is TGTGCCATCAGTGACAGCTCCTACGAGCAGTACTTC. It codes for CAISDSSYEQYF.

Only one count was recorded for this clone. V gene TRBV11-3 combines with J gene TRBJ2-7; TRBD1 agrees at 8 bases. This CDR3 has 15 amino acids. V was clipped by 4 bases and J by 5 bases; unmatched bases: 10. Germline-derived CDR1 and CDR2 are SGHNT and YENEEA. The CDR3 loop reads CASSSRQTGEDEQYF. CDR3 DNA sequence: TGTGCCAGCAGCTCCCGGCAGACAGGGGAGGACGAGCAGTACTTC.

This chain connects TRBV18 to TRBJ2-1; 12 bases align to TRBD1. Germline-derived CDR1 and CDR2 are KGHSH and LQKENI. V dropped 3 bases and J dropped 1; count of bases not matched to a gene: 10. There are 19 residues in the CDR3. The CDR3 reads CASSPPPGQGARSYNEQFF. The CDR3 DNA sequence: TGTGCCAGCTCACCCCCCCCGGGACAGGGGGCGCGATCCTACAATGAGCAGTTCTTC. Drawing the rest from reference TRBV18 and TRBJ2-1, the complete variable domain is NAGVMQNPRHLVRRRGQEARLRCSPMKGHSHVYWYRQLPEEGLKFMVYLQKENIIDESGMPKERFSAEFPKEGPSILRIQQVVRGDSAAYFCASSPPPGQGARSYNEQFFGPGTRLTVL.

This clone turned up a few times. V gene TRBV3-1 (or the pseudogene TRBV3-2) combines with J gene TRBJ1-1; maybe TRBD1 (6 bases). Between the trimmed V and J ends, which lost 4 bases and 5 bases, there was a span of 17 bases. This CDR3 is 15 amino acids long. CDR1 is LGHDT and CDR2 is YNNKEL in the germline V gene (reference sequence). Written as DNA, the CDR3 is TGTGCCAGCAGCCCTGCACAGGGAGCGGGAACTGAAGCTTTCTTT. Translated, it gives CASSPAQGAGTEAFF.

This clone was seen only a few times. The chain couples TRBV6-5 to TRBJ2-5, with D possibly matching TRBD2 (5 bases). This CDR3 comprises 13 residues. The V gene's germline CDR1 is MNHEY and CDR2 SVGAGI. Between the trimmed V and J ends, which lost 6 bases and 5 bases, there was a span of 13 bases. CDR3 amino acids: CASSHGVHETQYF. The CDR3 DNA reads TGTGCCAGCAGCCACGGGGTCCACGAGACCCAGTACTTC.

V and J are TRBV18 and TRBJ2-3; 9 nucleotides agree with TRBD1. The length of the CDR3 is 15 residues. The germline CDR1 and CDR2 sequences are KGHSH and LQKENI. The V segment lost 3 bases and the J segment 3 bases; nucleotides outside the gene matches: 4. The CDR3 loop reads CASSPLGTGTDTQYF. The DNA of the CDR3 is TGTGCCAGCTCACCCCTAGGGACAGGGACAGATACGCAGTATTTT.

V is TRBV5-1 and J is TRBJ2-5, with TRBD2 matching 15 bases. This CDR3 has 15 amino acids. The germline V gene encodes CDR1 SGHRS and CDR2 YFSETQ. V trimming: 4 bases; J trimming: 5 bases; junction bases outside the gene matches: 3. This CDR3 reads CASSRTSGRVETQYF. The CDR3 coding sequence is TGCGCCAGCAGCAGGACTAGCGGGAGGGTGGAGACCCAGTACTTC.

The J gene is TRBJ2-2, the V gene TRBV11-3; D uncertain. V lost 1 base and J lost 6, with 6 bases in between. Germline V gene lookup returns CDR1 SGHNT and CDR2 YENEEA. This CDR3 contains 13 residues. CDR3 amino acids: CASSLVYPGELFF. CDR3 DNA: TGTGCCAGCAGCTTAGTATATCCCGGGGAGCTGTTTTTT.